Each of the 21 T cell receptor beta chains below was sequenced from the same sample in a study of T cell responses to AZD1222 COVID-19 vaccine. The repertoire was sequenced with immunoSEQ multiplex PCR; TCRdb's copy has only in-frame clones and lacks some. The table includes 150,000 or so clones, about 91% detected once. Sequenced material: peripheral blood, taken 28 days after the second AZD1222 dose. These receptors were taken from an adult who received the AZD1222 COVID-19 vaccine.

V gene TRBV12-3 or TRBV12-4 combines with J gene TRBJ2-5; D is ambiguous. This CDR3 has 12 amino acids. Trimming took 3 bases from V and 7 from J, leaving 9 bases between them. The CDR3 loop reads CASSFDPLTQYF. In DNA, the CDR3 is TGTGCCAGCAGTTTTGACCCCTTGACCCAGTACTTC.

As for this clone: This CDR3 is also generated by other DNA sequences in the sample. The chain has TRBV6-4 and TRBJ2-3; D is possibly TRBD1 (5 bases). CDR1 is MRHNA and CDR2 is SNTAGT in the germline V gene. The CDR3 length is 13 residues. Trimming pared 8 bases from V and 2 bases from J, leaving 11 bases between. The DNA for the CDR3 is TGTGCCAGCGGGGCAGGCCACACAGATACGCAGTATTTT. It translates to CASGAGHTDTQYF.

This chain links TRBV4-3 with TRBJ2-5; the D gene is possibly TRBD2 (6 bases). V lost 4 bases and J 5 bases, leaving 14 bases between the germline ends. There are 14 residues in the CDR3. Germline CDR1 is LGHNA and CDR2 is YSLEER. This CDR3 is CASSRGTPGETQYF. The CDR3 coding sequence is TGCGCCAGCAGCCGCGGGACCCCCGGGGAGACCCAGTACTTC.

The V call is TRBV5-6, the J call TRBJ1-5, with a possible D match to TRBD1 (5 bases). Looked up from germline, CDR1 is SGHDT and CDR2 is YYEEEE. There are 15 residues in the CDR3. V lost 0 bases and J lost 5, with 12 bases in between. The CDR3 sequence: CASSLVGAWDQPQHF. CDR3 sequence (DNA): TGTGCCAGCAGCTTGGTAGGGGCCTGGGATCAGCCCCAGCATTTT.

The V gene is TRBV7-9, the J gene TRBJ1-5; 7 bases are shared with TRBD1. The CDR3 covers 15 residues. In germline, CDR1 is SEHNR, CDR2 FQNEAQ (reference sequence). V gave up 8 bases and J gave up 8 bases; unmatched junction bases: 15. The CDR3 region has the DNA TGTGCCAGCTCGTTACTCGGGACAGCGGGAGAGCCCCAGCATTTT. It encodes CASSLLGTAGEPQHF.

V and J are TRBV11-2 and TRBJ2-5; no reliable D call. Per the germline V gene, CDR1 is SGHAT and CDR2 is FQNNGV. The V end lost 5 bases, the J end lost 5 bases, and 15 bases lay between the germline ends. There are 14 residues in the CDR3. CDR3 nucleotide sequence: TGTGCCAGCAGCATTCGGGTACGTGGGGAGACCCAGTACTTC. Protein product: CASSIRVRGETQYF.

CDR3 DNA: TGTGCCAGCTCCTTCGGGGCCTACGAGCAGTACTTC. The encoded protein is CASSFGAYEQYF. The chain has TRBV7-9 and TRBJ2-7; D is perhaps TRBD2 (5 bases). The germline V and J ends were trimmed by 8 bases and 2 bases, with 10 bases remaining between them. The CDR3 is 12 residues long. Germline V gene lookup returns CDR1 SEHNR and CDR2 FQNEAQ (reference sequence).

The chain carries TRBV4-2 and TRBJ2-7, with TRBD1 as a possible D gene (6 bases). CDR3 length: 16 residues. CDR1 is LGHNA, CDR2 YNFKEQ, per germline. V lost 0 bases to trimming and J lost 2 bases, with 14 bases between them. The CDR3 DNA sequence: TGTGCCAGCAGCCAAGATGTGGACAGTGGGCCCTACGAGCAGTACTTC. Its protein product is CASSQDVDSGPYEQYF.

The chain uses TRBV19 and TRBJ2-2, with D perhaps TRBD1 (6 bases). Trimming left V 10 bases short and J 4 bases short, with 16 bases between. The CDR3 covers 14 residues. Germline V gene sequence: CDR1 LNHDA, CDR2 SQIVND (reference sequence). CDR3 amino acids: CATGTPAGTGELFF. CDR3 bases: TGTGCCACCGGGACACCGGCGGGCACCGGGGAGCTGTTTTTT.

The J gene is TRBJ2-3, the V gene TRBV5-1; perhaps TRBD1 as D (5 bases). The germline V gene has CDR1 SGHRS and CDR2 YFSETQ. V was pared by 1 base and J by 1 base, with 10 bases between. The CDR3 runs 15 residues. The CDR3: CASSLKGPRTDTQYF. The CDR3, as DNA: TGCGCCAGCAGCTTGAAGGGGCCCCGCACAGATACGCAGTATTTT.

The chain couples TRBV12-3 or TRBV12-4 to TRBJ2-3; either TRBD1 or TRBD2 may fit D (5 bases each). V was pared by 7 bases and J by 2 bases, with 10 bases between. This CDR3 comprises 13 residues. CDR3 residues: CASTIGTTDTQYF. CDR3 DNA: TGTGCCAGCACTATCGGGACCACAGATACGCAGTATTTT.

The sample holds one count of this clone. The chain carries TRBV6-2 or TRBV6-3 and TRBJ1-2; TRBD1 agrees at 10 bases. With V trimmed by 6 bases and J by 4 bases, 11 bases remained unmatched. The CDR3 consists of 16 residues. The germline gives CDR1 MNHEY, CDR2 SVGEGT. The CDR3 region has the DNA TGTGCCAGCAGCCTTTCCGGGACAGGGGATCGCTATGGCTACACCTTC. It codes for CASSLSGTGDRYGYTF.

The genes are TRBV4-2 and TRBJ1-5; D unclear. Trimming pared 0 bases from V and 11 bases from J, leaving 14 bases between. CDR1 is LGHNA, CDR2 YNFKEQ, per germline. The CDR3 has 14 amino acids. The CDR3 protein is CASSQEWAQGAQHF. The CDR3, as DNA: TGTGCCAGCAGCCAAGAATGGGCCCAAGGAGCCCAGCATTTT.

V gene TRBV6-2 or TRBV6-3 combines with J gene TRBJ2-7; D gene unclear. The CDR3 has 11 amino acids. Germline V gene lookup returns CDR1 MNHEY and CDR2 SVGEGT. The V gene lost 6 bases and the J gene lost 3 bases, with 6 bases spanning the gap. CDR3 in amino acids: CASSRRYEQYF. The CDR3 DNA reads TGTGCCAGCAGCCGACGCTACGAGCAGTACTTC.

This clone occurred once. The genes are TRBV5-1 and TRBJ1-1; 7 bases map to TRBD1. The germline V gene has CDR1 SGHRS and CDR2 YFSETQ. V was pared by 7 bases and J by 1 base, with 7 bases of the junction left unmatched. CDR3 length: 14 amino acids. CDR3 residues: CASHGTAGNTEAFF. For the CDR3, the DNA is TGCGCCAGCCACGGGACAGCGGGGAACACTGAAGCTTTCTTT. Looking up the rest from reference TRBV5-1 and TRBJ1-1 gives the full variable domain: KAGVTQTPRYLIKTRGQQVTLSCSPISGHRSVSWYQQTPGQGLQFLFEYFSETQRNKGNFPGRFSGRQFSNSRSEMNVSTLELGDSALYLCASHGTAGNTEAFFGQGTRLTVV.

V and J are TRBV6-2 or TRBV6-3 and TRBJ2-1; 10 nucleotides line up with TRBD2. Germline V gene sequence: CDR1 MNHEY, CDR2 SVGEGT. There are 14 residues in the CDR3. V trimming: 5 bases; J trimming: 8 bases; junction bases outside the gene matches: 6. CDR3 residues: CASSAGTSVDEQFF. The DNA for the CDR3 is TGTGCCAGCAGTGCCGGGACTAGCGTCGATGAGCAGTTCTTC.

The chain links TRBV29-1 to TRBJ1-2; 8 bases fit TRBD1. This CDR3 is built from 13 residues. CDR1 is SQVTM and CDR2 is ANQGSEA in the germline V gene. With 3 bases clipped from V and 8 bases from J, the junction kept 8 bases outside the gene matches. Here the CDR3 reads CSVDAQGAGGYTF. CDR3 DNA sequence: TGCAGCGTTGATGCGCAGGGGGCCGGCGGCTACACCTTC.

V and J are TRBV10-2 and TRBJ2-5, with 10 bases that match TRBD2. This CDR3 spans 17 amino acids. V lost 0 bases to trimming and J lost 2 bases; unmatched junction nucleotides: 6. Germline assignment: CDR1 WSHSY and CDR2 SAAADI. As DNA, the CDR3 is TGCGCCAGCAGTGAGTCCCCCTCTAGCGGGGGACAAGAGACCCAGTACTTC. Encoded protein: CASSESPSSGGQETQYF.

The chain is built from TRBV7-9 and TRBJ2-2, with 10 positions matching TRBD2. Germline V CDR1 and CDR2: SEHNR, FQNEAQ (reference sequence). This CDR3 region has 16 residues. The J segment lost 3 bases and the V segment lost 5 bases, leaving 6 bases of the junction unmatched. CDR3 nucleotide sequence: TGTGCCAGCAGCCCCGGACTAGCGGATTACACCGGGGAGCTGTTTTTT. Amino acids: CASSPGLADYTGELFF.

This chain uses TRBV4-3 with TRBJ2-7; TRBD1 aligns across 8 bases. CDR3 length: 14 amino acids. Germline CDR1 LGHNA, CDR2 YSLEER. The J segment lost 4 bases and the V segment lost 1 base, leaving 3 bases of the junction unmatched. Written as DNA, the CDR3 is TGCGCCAGCAGCCAAGGGACAGGGAAATACGAGCAGTACTTC. Protein product: CASSQGTGKYEQYF.

CDR3 sequence: CASSSTRSTNEKLFF. In DNA form, the CDR3 reads TGTGCCAGCAGCAGTACTCGCTCGACTAATGAAAAACTGTTTTTT. The rearrangement links TRBV7-2 to TRBJ1-4; D uncertain. The germline CDR1 and CDR2 sequences are SGHTA and FQGNSA. The V end lost 5 bases, the J end lost 2 bases, and 12 bases lay between the germline ends. CDR3 size: 15 residues.